This T cell receptor (beta chain) was sequenced for a study of T-cell reconstitution after alpha-beta-depleted transplantation in children. The CDR3 has 20 amino acids. Losses at the gene ends were 6 bases for V and 0 bases for J; bases not matched to a gene: 18. Germline CDR1 reads MDHEN; CDR2 reads SYDVKM. Unique molecular identifiers were incorporated when the TCRbeta library was constructed. TCRdb reprocessed the PCR reads with MiXCR, giving one entry per CDR3 protein. The data show fewer than 700,000 distinct CDR3 sequences, roughly 13% seen once. This clonotype came up many times. Source: PBMCs, mostly from graft donor cells, taken 360 days after TCRalphabeta/CD19-depleted stem cell transplant. The chain has TRBV28 and TRBJ2-3, with 10 bases aligning to TRBD1. The sequence derives from a male patient under 18 who had a stem cell transplant for acute myeloid leukemia, so the T cells may come from the graft donor. CDR3 in DNA: TGTGCCAGCAGAGGCCGGGACAGGGGCCTATTATCCTCTAGCACAGATACGCAGTATTTT. Its translation: CASRGRDRGLLSSSTDTQYF. Looking up the rest from reference TRBV28 and TRBJ2-3 gives the full variable domain: DVKVTQSSRYLVKRTGEKVFLECVQDMDHENMFWYRQDPGLGLRLIYFSYDVKMKEKGDIPEGYSVSREKKERFSLILESASTNQTSMYLCASRGRDRGLLSSSTDTQYFGPGTRLTVL.